Detailed here is one T cell receptor (beta chain). This record comes from a study of blood T cell repertoires in COVID-19. Study-level background: The United States, Italy and Spain supplied acute and convalescent COVID-19 samples. PBMCs, B-cell-depleted T cells, or T cells provided the cDNA or gDNA that made up the material.

Trimming removed 0 bases from V and 0 bases from J; junction bases left unmatched: 9. Germline assignment: CDR1 MGHRA and CDR2 YSYEKL. The CDR3 extends over 18 amino acids. Per the original data handling: Estimates of nucleated cell counts were drawn from the amplification of reference gene primers. Some clones are missing from TCRdb's copy, which holds only in-frame ones; the method was immunoSEQ multiplex PCR. From that table come the V and J calls and clone size; the DNA was used to work out D and trimming. The sample has about 87,000 clones, approximately 79% seen once. This receptor was identified in a woman older than 75 with active or convalescent COVID-19. V is TRBV4-1 and J is TRBJ2-3, with TRBD2 matching over 7 bases. Input material: peripheral blood. The CDR3 here is CASSQDPELADSTDTQYF. As DNA, the CDR3 is TGCGCCAGCAGCCAAGATCCGGAGCTAGCGGATAGCACAGATACGCAGTATTTT.